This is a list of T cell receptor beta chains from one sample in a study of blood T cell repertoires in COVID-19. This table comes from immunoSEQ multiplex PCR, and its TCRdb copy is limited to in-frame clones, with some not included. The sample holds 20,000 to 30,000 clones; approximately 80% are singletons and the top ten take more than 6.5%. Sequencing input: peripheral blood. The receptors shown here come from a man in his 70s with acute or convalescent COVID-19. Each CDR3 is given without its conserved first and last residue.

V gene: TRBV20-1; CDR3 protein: SASKGYEQY
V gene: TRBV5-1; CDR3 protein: ASSGRPGGGSEAF
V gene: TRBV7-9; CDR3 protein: ASSLKGTEQETQY
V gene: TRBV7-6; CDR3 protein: ASSLRDRGPNKEKLF
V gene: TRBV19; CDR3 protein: ASSSGTGGYNEQF
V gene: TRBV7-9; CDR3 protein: ASSLAGDTEAF
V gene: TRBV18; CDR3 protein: ASSPGGGGNSNQPQH
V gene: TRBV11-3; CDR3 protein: ASSSTSGGTAGTQY
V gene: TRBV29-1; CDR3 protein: SVLQTGGYTGELF
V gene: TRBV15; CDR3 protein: ATSRDIGTDTQY
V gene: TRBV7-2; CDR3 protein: ASSLEGTGDSPLH
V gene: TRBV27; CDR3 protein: ASSFALLDEQF
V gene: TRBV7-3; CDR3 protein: ASSLDGQVGEQY
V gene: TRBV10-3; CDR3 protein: AISEGGTGGKLF
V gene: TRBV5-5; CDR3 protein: ASSFGGEETQY
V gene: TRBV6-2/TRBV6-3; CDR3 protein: ASSYFAGAGELF
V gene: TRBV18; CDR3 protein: ASSPADSIPVYEQY
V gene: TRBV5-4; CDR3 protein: ASSERGRTYEQY
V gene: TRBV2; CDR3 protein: ASSEFEREGNEQF
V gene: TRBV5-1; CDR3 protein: ASSPTGSGNQPQH
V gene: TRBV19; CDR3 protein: ASSEQADSFGYYEQY
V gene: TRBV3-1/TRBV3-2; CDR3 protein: ASSQGEGGYT
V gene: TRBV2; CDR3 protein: ASSPGSTDTQY
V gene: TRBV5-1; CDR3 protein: ASSKQGSNTIY
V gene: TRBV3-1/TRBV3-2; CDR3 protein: ASSQDGGAQETQY
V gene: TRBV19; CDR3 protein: ASSIRGYGYT
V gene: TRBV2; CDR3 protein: ASSRDRPNTEAF
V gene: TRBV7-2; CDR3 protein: ASSLFSGTTSGEQY